This is a list of T cell receptor beta chains from one sample in a study of OX40 agonist ivuxolimab in advanced cancers. TCRdb's copy holds only in-frame clones and misses some; the assay was immunoSEQ multiplex PCR. The sample includes 70,000 to 95,000 clones, 84% seen only once; the top ten take 1.1%. This specimen consisted of CD4+ or CD8+ T cells sorted from blood, obtained in a trial of the OX40 agonist ivuxolimab. These receptors were obtained from an adult with an advanced solid tumor such as melanoma, head and neck, liver or kidney cancer. CDR3s include the opening cysteine and the closing phenylalanine or tryptophan. Fields, in order: CDR3 DNA, CDR3 protein, clone size, D gene, V gene, J gene. D genes are given only for firm matches. Size tells how often a clone was seen (once, few, many) or the class of an expanded clone, and some rows leave it out.

CDR3 DNA: TGTGCCAGCAGCTTATCTCCCCAGGGGTACAGGGGGTCACCCCTCCACTTT
CDR3 protein: CASSLSPQGYRGSPLHF
clone size: NA
D gene: TRBD1
V gene: TRBV7-2
J gene: TRBJ1-6

CDR3 DNA: TGTGCCAGCAGCATCCTCCAGGGGACCGGGGAGCTGTTTTTT
CDR3 protein: CASSILQGTGELFF
clone size: NA
D gene: NA
V gene: TRBV5-4
J gene: TRBJ2-2

CDR3 DNA: TGTGCCAGCTCATCTGTCGCTGGACTGGTAAGAGAGACCCAGTACTTC
CDR3 protein: CASSSVAGLVRETQYF
clone size: NA
D gene: NA
V gene: TRBV18
J gene: TRBJ2-5

CDR3 DNA: TGTGCCATCGCGACAGGGGATACATTCTATGGCTACACCTTC
CDR3 protein: CAIATGDTFYGYTF
clone size: once
D gene: TRBD1
V gene: TRBV10-3
J gene: TRBJ1-2

CDR3 DNA: TGTGCCATCAGTGATCCAGACAAAGACAAGGTAGCTTTCTTT
CDR3 protein: CAISDPDKDKVAFF
clone size: few
D gene: NA
V gene: TRBV10-3
J gene: TRBJ1-1

CDR3 DNA: TGTGCCAGCAGAAGGGACAGAGAGGGGGCCTATGGCTACACCTTC
CDR3 protein: CASRRDREGAYGYTF
clone size: NA
D gene: TRBD1
V gene: TRBV6-1
J gene: TRBJ1-2

CDR3 DNA: TGTGCCAGCAGCTTAGGGGGCCGAGGAAACACCATATATTTT
CDR3 protein: CASSLGGRGNTIYF
clone size: NA
D gene: NA
V gene: TRBV7-2
J gene: TRBJ1-3

CDR3 DNA: TGTGCCAGCACCTTGGGGGTCGGGAACATTCAGTACTTC
CDR3 protein: CASTLGVGNIQYF
clone size: NA
D gene: NA
V gene: TRBV11-2
J gene: TRBJ2-4

CDR3 DNA: TGCGCCAGCAGCTCTAGCGGGGCTAGTGAGACCCAGTACTTC
CDR3 protein: CASSSSGASETQYF
clone size: NA
D gene: TRBD2
V gene: TRBV5-1
J gene: TRBJ2-5

CDR3 DNA: TGTGCCAGCAACCTTGACGGGAACACTGAAGCTTTCTTT
CDR3 protein: CASNLDGNTEAFF
clone size: NA
D gene: NA
V gene: TRBV6-5
J gene: TRBJ1-1

CDR3 DNA: TGTGCCAGCAGCCTGATGACAGGGATGCGACCAGATACGCAGTATTTT
CDR3 protein: CASSLMTGMRPDTQYF
clone size: few
D gene: TRBD1
V gene: TRBV5-6
J gene: TRBJ2-3

CDR3 DNA: TGTGCCAGTAGTATCAGCAGGGAAGTCAATCAGCCCCAGCATTTT
CDR3 protein: CASSISREVNQPQHF
clone size: NA
D gene: NA
V gene: TRBV19
J gene: TRBJ1-5

CDR3 DNA: TGCAGCGTTTACTTACAGGGTCGGGGCTACACCTTC
CDR3 protein: CSVYLQGRGYTF
clone size: once
D gene: NA
V gene: TRBV29-1
J gene: TRBJ1-2

CDR3 DNA: TGTGCCAGCTCACTTTATTTTGGATCTGACACTGAAGCTTTCTTT
CDR3 protein: CASSLYFGSDTEAFF
clone size: NA
D gene: NA
V gene: TRBV18
J gene: TRBJ1-1

CDR3 DNA: TGTGCCAGCAGCTTAAGCGGCTCCTCAAACTACGAGCAGTACTTC
CDR3 protein: CASSLSGSSNYEQYF
clone size: few
D gene: NA
V gene: TRBV11-2
J gene: TRBJ2-7

CDR3 DNA: TGTGCCAGCAGCTTTAGCAGGGGGCTGAGAGAGACCCAGTACTTC
CDR3 protein: CASSFSRGLRETQYF
clone size: NA
D gene: TRBD1
V gene: TRBV5-4
J gene: TRBJ2-5

CDR3 DNA: TGCGCCAGCAGACTGGACAGGAACACCGGGGAGCTGTTTTTT
CDR3 protein: CASRLDRNTGELFF
clone size: few
D gene: NA
V gene: TRBV10-1
J gene: TRBJ2-2

CDR3 DNA: TGCGCCAGCAGCCTTCGGGTTACTAGCGGGGGTGAGGACAATGAGCAGTTCTTC
CDR3 protein: CASSLRVTSGGEDNEQFF
clone size: NA
D gene: TRBD2
V gene: TRBV5-1
J gene: TRBJ2-1

CDR3 DNA: TGCGCCAGCAGCCAACGCTTCCGTTCAGTCAGGAACACTGAAGCTTTCTTT
CDR3 protein: CASSQRFRSVRNTEAFF
clone size: NA
D gene: NA
V gene: TRBV4-3
J gene: TRBJ1-1

CDR3 DNA: TGTGCCAGCCAAGCGCCGGGACAGGGTGTAGTACGGTATGGCTACACCTTC
CDR3 protein: CASQAPGQGVVRYGYTF
clone size: NA
D gene: TRBD1
V gene: TRBV28
J gene: TRBJ1-2

CDR3 DNA: TGTGCCAGCAGCCTCGAGGCTGGAAACACCATATATTTT
CDR3 protein: CASSLEAGNTIYF
clone size: NA
D gene: NA
V gene: TRBV6-5
J gene: TRBJ1-3

CDR3 DNA: TGTGCCAGCTCCCAGGGGAAAGAGACCCAGTACTTC
CDR3 protein: CASSQGKETQYF
clone size: NA
D gene: NA
V gene: TRBV18
J gene: TRBJ2-5

CDR3 DNA: TGTGCCAGCTCATGGGATACGAACACCGGGGAGCTGTTTTTT
CDR3 protein: CASSWDTNTGELFF
clone size: NA
D gene: NA
V gene: TRBV18
J gene: TRBJ2-2

CDR3 DNA: TGTGCCAGCAGCTCATCTACGGACAGCCAGGGCACAGATACGCAGTATTTT
CDR3 protein: CASSSSTDSQGTDTQYF
clone size: NA
D gene: NA
V gene: TRBV5-8
J gene: TRBJ2-3

CDR3 DNA: TGCGCCAGCAGTGAGCCCTCCCCCGCCAGGGAGAACACTGAAGCTTTCTTT
CDR3 protein: CASSEPSPARENTEAFF
clone size: NA
D gene: NA
V gene: TRBV10-1
J gene: TRBJ1-1

CDR3 DNA: TGTGCCAGCAGTTACGGGCTTCTGAGCACAGATACGCAGTATTTT
CDR3 protein: CASSYGLLSTDTQYF
clone size: NA
D gene: NA
V gene: TRBV6-6
J gene: TRBJ2-3

CDR3 DNA: TGCGCCAGCAGTGACAGACTAGTCCGAGGACAAGAGACCCAGTACTTC
CDR3 protein: CASSDRLVRGQETQYF
clone size: once
D gene: NA
V gene: TRBV10-1
J gene: TRBJ2-5

CDR3 DNA: TGCAGCGACCGGCCGTTAGAGCTATACACCGGGGAGCTGTTTTTT
CDR3 protein: CSDRPLELYTGELFF
clone size: once
D gene: NA
V gene: TRBV29-1
J gene: TRBJ2-2

CDR3 DNA: TGCGCCAGCAGCCCGCCACCGTATCGGACAGTAAACAATGAGCAGTTCTTC
CDR3 protein: CASSPPPYRTVNNEQFF
clone size: NA
D gene: NA
V gene: TRBV4-1
J gene: TRBJ2-1

CDR3 DNA: TGTGCCAGCAGCCTGCCCGGACACACTGAAGCTTTCTTT
CDR3 protein: CASSLPGHTEAFF
clone size: once
D gene: NA
V gene: TRBV11-2
J gene: TRBJ1-1

CDR3 DNA: TGTGCCAGCAGTTACCGACGGAGGAACACTGAAGCTTTCTTT
CDR3 protein: CASSYRRRNTEAFF
clone size: NA
D gene: NA
V gene: TRBV6-5
J gene: TRBJ1-1

CDR3 DNA: TGTGCCAGCAGTCGAGAGGACTCAGGCTATGGCTACACCTTC
CDR3 protein: CASSREDSGYGYTF
clone size: few
D gene: NA
V gene: TRBV6-5
J gene: TRBJ1-2

CDR3 DNA: TGTGCCAGCGTAAGGAAGGGCGGCTACACCTTC
CDR3 protein: CASVRKGGYTF
clone size: NA
D gene: NA
V gene: TRBV28
J gene: TRBJ1-2